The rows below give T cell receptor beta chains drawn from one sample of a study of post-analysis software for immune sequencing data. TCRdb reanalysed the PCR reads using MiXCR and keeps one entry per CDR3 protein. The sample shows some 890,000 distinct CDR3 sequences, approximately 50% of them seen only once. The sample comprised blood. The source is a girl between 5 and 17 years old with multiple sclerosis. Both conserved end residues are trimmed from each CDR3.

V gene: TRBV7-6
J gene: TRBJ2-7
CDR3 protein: ASSLDRTGDEQY

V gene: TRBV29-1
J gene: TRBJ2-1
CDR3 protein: SVTDSAYNEQF

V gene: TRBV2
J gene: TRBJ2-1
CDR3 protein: ASILAGGRASYNEQF

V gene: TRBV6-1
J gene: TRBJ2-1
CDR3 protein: ASSLQGVSEQF

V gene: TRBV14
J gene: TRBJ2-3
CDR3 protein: ASSQVQVLTTDTQY

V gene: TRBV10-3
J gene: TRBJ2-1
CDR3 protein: TISELGQGFDEQF

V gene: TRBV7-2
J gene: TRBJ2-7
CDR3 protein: ASSRDHGYEQY

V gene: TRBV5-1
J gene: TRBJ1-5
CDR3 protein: ASSLGGTQPQH

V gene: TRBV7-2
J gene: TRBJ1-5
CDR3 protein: ASSARGLSNQPQH

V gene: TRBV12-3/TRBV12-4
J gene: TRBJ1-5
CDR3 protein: ASSNPGQGAQPQH

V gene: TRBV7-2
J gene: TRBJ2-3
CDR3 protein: ASSLRLASSTDTQY

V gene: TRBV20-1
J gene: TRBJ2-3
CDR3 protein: SARTSGGTPDTQY

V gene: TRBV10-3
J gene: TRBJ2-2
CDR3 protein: AINPEAGGISPNTGELF

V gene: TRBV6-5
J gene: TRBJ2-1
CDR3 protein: ASSGTFSYNEQF

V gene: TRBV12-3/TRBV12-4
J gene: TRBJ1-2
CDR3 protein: ASSQWTGGGYT

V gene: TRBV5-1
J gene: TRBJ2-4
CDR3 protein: ASSLRQGNKNIQY

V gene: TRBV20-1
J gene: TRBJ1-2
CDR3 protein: SAWTAYGYT

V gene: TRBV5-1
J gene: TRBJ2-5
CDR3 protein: ASRGDRWYQETQY

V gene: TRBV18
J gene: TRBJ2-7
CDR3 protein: ATSGTTSYEQY

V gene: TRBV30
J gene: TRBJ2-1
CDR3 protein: AWSPNYHNEQF

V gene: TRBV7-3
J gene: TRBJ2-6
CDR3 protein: ASSLRPTSGANVRT

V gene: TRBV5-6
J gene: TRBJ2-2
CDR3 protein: ASSSEGVNTGELF

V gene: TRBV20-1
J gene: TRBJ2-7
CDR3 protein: SAKRGQGIYEQY

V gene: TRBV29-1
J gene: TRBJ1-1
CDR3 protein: SVGLLVADTEAF

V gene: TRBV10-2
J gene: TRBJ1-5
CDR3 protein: ATTEGQVSNQPQH

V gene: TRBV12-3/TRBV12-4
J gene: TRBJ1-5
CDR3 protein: ASSLDAGLQPQH

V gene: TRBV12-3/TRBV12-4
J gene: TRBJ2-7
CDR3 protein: ASSLHVHEQY

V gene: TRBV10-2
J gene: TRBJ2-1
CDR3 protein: ASRPLAGRGNEQF